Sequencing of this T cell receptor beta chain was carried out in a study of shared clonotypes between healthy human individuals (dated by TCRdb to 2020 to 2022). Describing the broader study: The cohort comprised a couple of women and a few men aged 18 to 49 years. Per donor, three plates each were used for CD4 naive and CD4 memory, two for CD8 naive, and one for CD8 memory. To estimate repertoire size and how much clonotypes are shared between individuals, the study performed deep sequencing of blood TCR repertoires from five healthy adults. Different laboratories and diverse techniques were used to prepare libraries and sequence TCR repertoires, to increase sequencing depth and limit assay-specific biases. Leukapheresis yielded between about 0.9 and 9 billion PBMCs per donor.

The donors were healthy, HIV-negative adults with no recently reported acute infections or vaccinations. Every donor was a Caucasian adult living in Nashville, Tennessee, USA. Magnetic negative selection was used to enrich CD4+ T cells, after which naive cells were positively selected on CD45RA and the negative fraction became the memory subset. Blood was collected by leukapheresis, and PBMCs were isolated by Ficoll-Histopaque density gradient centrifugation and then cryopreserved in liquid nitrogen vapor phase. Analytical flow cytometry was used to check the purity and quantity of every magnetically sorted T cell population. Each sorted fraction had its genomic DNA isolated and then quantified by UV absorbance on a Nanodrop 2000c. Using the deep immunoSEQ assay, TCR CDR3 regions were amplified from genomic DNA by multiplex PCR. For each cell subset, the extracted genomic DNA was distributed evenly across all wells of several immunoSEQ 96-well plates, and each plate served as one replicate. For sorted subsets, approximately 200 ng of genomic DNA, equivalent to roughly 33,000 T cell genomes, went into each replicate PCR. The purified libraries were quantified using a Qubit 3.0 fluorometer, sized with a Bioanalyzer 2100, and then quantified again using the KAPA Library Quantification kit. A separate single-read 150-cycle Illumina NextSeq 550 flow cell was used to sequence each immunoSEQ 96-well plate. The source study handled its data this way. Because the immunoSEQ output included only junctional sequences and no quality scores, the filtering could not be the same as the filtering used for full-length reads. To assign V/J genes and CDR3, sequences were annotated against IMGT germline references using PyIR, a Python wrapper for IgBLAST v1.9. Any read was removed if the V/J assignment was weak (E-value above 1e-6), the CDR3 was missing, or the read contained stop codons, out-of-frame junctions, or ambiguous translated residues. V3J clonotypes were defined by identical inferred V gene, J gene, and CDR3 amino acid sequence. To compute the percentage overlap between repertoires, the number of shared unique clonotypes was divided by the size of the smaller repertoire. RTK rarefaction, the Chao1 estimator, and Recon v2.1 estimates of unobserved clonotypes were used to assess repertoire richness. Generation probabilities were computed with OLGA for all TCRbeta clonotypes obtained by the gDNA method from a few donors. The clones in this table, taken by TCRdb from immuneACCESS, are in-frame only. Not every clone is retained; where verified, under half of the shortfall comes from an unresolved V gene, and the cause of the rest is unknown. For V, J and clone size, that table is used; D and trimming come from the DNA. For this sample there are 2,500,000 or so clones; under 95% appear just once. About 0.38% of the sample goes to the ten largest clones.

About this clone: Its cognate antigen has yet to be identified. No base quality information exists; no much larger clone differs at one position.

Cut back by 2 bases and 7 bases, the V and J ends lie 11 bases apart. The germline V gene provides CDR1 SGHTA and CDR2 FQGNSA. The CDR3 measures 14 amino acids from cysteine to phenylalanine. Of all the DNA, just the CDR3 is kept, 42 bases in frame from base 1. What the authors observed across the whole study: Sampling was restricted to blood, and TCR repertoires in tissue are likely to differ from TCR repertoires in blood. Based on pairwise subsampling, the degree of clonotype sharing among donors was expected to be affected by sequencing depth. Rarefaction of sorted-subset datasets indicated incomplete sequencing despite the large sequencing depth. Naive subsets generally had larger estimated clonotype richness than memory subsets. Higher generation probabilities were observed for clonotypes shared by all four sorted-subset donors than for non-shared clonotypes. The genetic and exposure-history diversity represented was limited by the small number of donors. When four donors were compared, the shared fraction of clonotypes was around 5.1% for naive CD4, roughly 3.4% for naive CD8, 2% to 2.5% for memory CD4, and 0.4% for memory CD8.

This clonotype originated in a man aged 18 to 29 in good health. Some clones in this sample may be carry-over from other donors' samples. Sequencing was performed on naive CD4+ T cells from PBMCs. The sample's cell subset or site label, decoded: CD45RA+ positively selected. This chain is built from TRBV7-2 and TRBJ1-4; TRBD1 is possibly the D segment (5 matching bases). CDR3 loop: CASSLQVGGEKLFF. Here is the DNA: TGTGCCAGCAGCTTACAGGTGGGGGGTGAAAAACTGTTTTTT. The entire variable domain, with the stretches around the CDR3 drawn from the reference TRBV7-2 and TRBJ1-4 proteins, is GAGVSQSPSNKVTEKGKDVELRCDPISGHTALYWYRQSLGQGLEFLIYFQGNSAPDKSGLPSDRFSAERTGGSVSTLTIQRTQQEDSAVYLCASSLQVGGEKLFFGSGTQLSVL.